Shown below are 23 T cell receptor beta chains from a single sample sequenced in a study of cytomegalovirus exposure and HLA in healthy donors. 13 Jbeta primers and 60 Vbeta primers were used for the PCR. Clones were read by immunoSEQ multiplex PCR, and TCRdb kept only the in-frame ones, dropping some. The table lists around 180,000 clones, around 82% of them singletons, with roughly 2.3% in the top ten. Sequencing was carried out using PBMCs. The source of these receptors is a man aged 55 to 70 in good health and CMV-seronegative.

This clone was picked up one time. V and J are TRBV5-1 and TRBJ2-7; the D gene is possibly TRBD2 (7 bases). CDR3 length: 13 amino acids. V dropped 4 bases and J dropped 5 bases, with 13 bases sitting between them. Germline V gives CDR1 SGHRS, CDR2 YFSETQ. CDR3 sequence reads: CASSAGALHEQYF. As DNA, the CDR3 is TGCGCCAGCAGCGCGGGGGCGTTACACGAGCAGTACTTC. Looking up the rest from reference TRBV5-1 and TRBJ2-7 gives the full variable domain: KAGVTQTPRYLIKTRGQQVTLSCSPISGHRSVSWYQQTPGQGLQFLFEYFSETQRNKGNFPGRFSGRQFSNSRSEMNVSTLELGDSALYLCASSAGALHEQYFGPGTRLTVT.

This chain connects TRBV9 to TRBJ1-2; D call uncertain. The CDR3 is made up of 12 amino acids. Germline CDR1 and CDR2: SGDLS and YYNGEE. Between the trimmed V and J ends, which lost 0 bases and 3 bases, there was a span of 3 bases. The CDR3 DNA is TGTGCCAGCAGCGTAGCCGACTATGGCTACACCTTC. Its translation is CASSVADYGYTF.

The J gene is TRBJ2-7, the V gene TRBV6-5; TRBD1 aligns across 10 bases. The CDR3 length is 14 residues. Germline CDR1 is MNHEY and CDR2 is SVGAGI. V dropped 5 bases and J dropped 3; count of bases not matched to a gene: 4. The chain's CDR3 is CASSGTGAGYEQYF. The CDR3 nucleotides read TGTGCCAGCAGTGGGACAGGGGCAGGCTACGAGCAGTACTTC.

This sequence joins TRBV5-1 and TRBJ2-3, with 12 bases aligning to TRBD2. CDR3 length equals 15 residues. In germline, CDR1 is SGHRS, CDR2 YFSETQ. Unmatched junction bases numbered 5, after V lost 3 bases and J lost 6 bases. CDR3 amino acids: CASSSSGGVRDTQYF. DNA for the CDR3: TGCGCCAGCAGCTCTAGCGGGGGGGTGAGGGATACGCAGTATTTT.

This rearrangement joins TRBV10-3 to TRBJ1-1; a possible D gene is TRBD1 (5 bases). V gave up 4 bases and J gave up 1 base, with 10 bases separating them. CDR1 ENHRY and CDR2 SYGVKD come from the germline V gene. The CDR3 loop spans 14 amino acids. CDR3 sequence reads: CAISGQGANTEAFF. The CDR3 DNA is TGTGCCATCAGTGGGCAGGGCGCGAACACTGAAGCTTTCTTT.

The rearrangement uses TRBV7-6 and TRBJ2-7; TRBD2 matches at 10 bases. Germline assignment: CDR1 SGHVS and CDR2 FNYEAQ. The J segment lost 1 base and the V segment lost 5 bases, leaving 14 bases of the junction unmatched. The CDR3 consists of 18 residues. The CDR3 loop is CASSPKGGTSGISYEQYF. Written as DNA, the CDR3 is TGTGCCAGCAGCCCAAAGGGCGGAACTAGCGGGATTTCCTACGAGCAGTACTTC. Supplemented by reference TRBV7-6 and TRBJ2-7, the full variable domain reads GAGVSQSPRYKVTKRGQDVALRCDPISGHVSLYWYRQALGQGPEFLTYFNYEAQQDKSGLPNDRFSAERPEGSISTLTIQRTEQRDSAMYRCASSPKGGTSGISYEQYFGPGTRLTVT.

The V gene is TRBV4-3, the J gene TRBJ2-7; D might be TRBD2 (6 bases). The V gene's germline CDR1 is LGHNA and CDR2 YSLEER. CDR3 length: 18 amino acids. Trimming removed 1 base at V and 0 bases at J, with 19 bases between. CDR3 residues: CASSQVISEGLSSYEQYF. DNA of the CDR3: TGCGCCAGCAGCCAAGTTATATCGGAGGGATTAAGCTCCTACGAGCAGTACTTC.

Regarding this clone: This specimen includes other DNA sequences encoding the same CDR3. This rearrangement joins TRBV19 to TRBJ2-7; D is possibly TRBD1 (5 bases). Germline values: CDR1 LNHDA, CDR2 SQIVND (reference sequence). The CDR3 is made up of 14 amino acids. V lost 5 bases and J 0 bases, leaving 11 bases between the germline ends. CDR3 bases: TGTGCCAGTAGTTCGCGGACAAACTCCTACGAGCAGTACTTC. Translation gives CASSSRTNSYEQYF.

The chain has TRBV25-1 and TRBJ2-1, with 7 bases lining up with TRBD1. CDR1 and CDR2 (germline): MGHDK, SYGVNS. V shed 0 bases and J 7 bases; nucleotides not matched to a gene: 6. The CDR3 loop spans 15 amino acids. The DNA of the CDR3 is TGTGCCAGCAGTGAATATAAGGGGGCGGGTAATGAGCAGTTCTTC. Its protein product is CASSEYKGAGNEQFF.

The genes are TRBV5-4 and TRBJ2-2; 10 bases agree with TRBD1. The CDR3 runs to 17 residues. J lost 3 bases, V lost 4 bases, and 9 bases had no gene match. Germline CDR1 and CDR2: SGHNT and YYREEE (reference sequence). The CDR3 DNA sequence: TGTGCCAGCAGCCCCCGGGCGGGACAGGGGTACACCGGGGAGCTGTTTTTT. It codes for CASSPRAGQGYTGELFF.

The gene calls are TRBV30 and TRBJ1-2; 8 bases match TRBD1. V lost 8 bases, J lost 5 bases, and 7 bases stayed unmatched. CDR3 length equals 12 residues. The germline gives CDR1 GTSNPN, CDR2 SVGIG (reference sequence). Here the CDR3 DNA reads TGTGCCCGCTCAGGGGGCGGTTATGGCTACACCTTC. It encodes CARSGGGYGYTF.

This sequence joins TRBV18 and TRBJ1-1; weak D call: TRBD1 (6 bases). The V and J ends lost 6 bases and 3 bases respectively, with 20 bases between them. The CDR3 runs to 16 residues. Germline CDR1 and CDR2: KGHSH and LQKENI. CDR3: CASSPFLAGDYTEAFF. The CDR3 DNA reads TGTGCCAGCTCCCCATTCTTGGCAGGGGATTACACTGAAGCTTTCTTT.

The chain combines TRBV5-1 with TRBJ2-5; D is possibly TRBD1 (7 bases). Trimming left V 4 bases short and J 2 bases short, with 12 bases between. Germline assignment: CDR1 SGHRS and CDR2 YFSETQ. This CDR3 has 14 amino acids. DNA of the CDR3: TGCGCCAGCAGCGGAGGGACAGCTCAAGAGACCCAGTACTTC. Residues: CASSGGTAQETQYF.

V gene TRBV9 combines with J gene TRBJ2-1, with a tentative D call TRBD2 (6 bases). This CDR3 region has 18 residues. Germline V gene lookup returns CDR1 SGDLS and CDR2 YYNGEE. The germline V and J ends were trimmed by 4 bases and 1 base, with 21 bases remaining between them. The CDR3 sequence: CASSSVPGLVSSYNEQFF. The CDR3 nucleotides are TGTGCCAGCAGCTCCGTCCCGGGACTTGTTTCGTCCTACAATGAGCAGTTCTTC.

The V and J genes are TRBV6-6 and TRBJ2-7; 8 nucleotides match TRBD1. Germline CDR1 and CDR2: MNHNY and SVGAGI (reference sequence). The CDR3 has 15 residues. Unmatched junction bases numbered 12, after V lost 8 bases and J lost 3 bases. CDR3 nucleotides: TGTGCCAGCTCAGTAGGACAGGGACATCTCTACGAGCAGTACTTC. It translates to CASSVGQGHLYEQYF.

The chain is built from TRBV29-1 and TRBJ2-1; 12 bases map to TRBD2. Per germline, CDR1 SQVTM and CDR2 ANQGSEA. Trimming at V came to 4 bases and at J to 4 bases, leaving 26 bases not matched to a gene. The CDR3 is 22 residues long. The CDR3 here is CSVAGGTGASGRASPRYNEQFF. The CDR3 DNA reads as TGCAGCGTTGCAGGGGGGACAGGGGCTAGCGGGAGGGCCTCCCCGAGATACAATGAGCAGTTCTTC.

The rearrangement links TRBV5-1 to TRBJ2-3; D possibly corresponds to TRBD2 (5 bases). Germline CDR1 and CDR2: SGHRS and YFSETQ. The CDR3 runs to 16 residues. V lost 4 bases to trimming and J lost 0 bases, with 15 bases between them. CDR3 protein: CASSLGGRFSTDTQYF. The CDR3, as DNA: TGCGCCAGCAGCCTCGGCGGGCGGTTTAGCACAGATACGCAGTATTTT.

The V and J genes are TRBV30 and TRBJ1-2; D might be TRBD1 (5 bases). In germline, CDR1 is GTSNPN, CDR2 SVGIG (reference sequence). The CDR3 totals 13 residues. V was trimmed by 8 bases and J by 8 bases, leaving 21 bases between them. CDR3 nucleotide sequence: TGTGCCCCTCGGAGGGACCGCTTAGGCGGCTACACCTTC. Protein: CAPRRDRLGGYTF.

The genes are TRBV6-5 and TRBJ1-1, with D maybe TRBD1 (5 bases). Germline values: CDR1 MNHEY, CDR2 SVGAGI. The length of the CDR3 is 11 residues. Trimming removed 6 bases from V and 7 bases from J, with 9 bases in between. The CDR3 DNA reads as TGTGCCAGCAGCAACAGGATTGAAGCTTTCTTT. Translating it yields CASSNRIEAFF.

The rearrangement joins TRBV4-2 to TRBJ2-3; TRBD2 matches at 7 bases. J gave up 1 base and V 3 bases, and 4 bases lay outside the gene matches. CDR1 is LGHNA, CDR2 YNFKEQ, per germline. The length of the CDR3 is 15 residues. CDR3 bases: TGTGCCAGCAGCCAGCCCGCGGGGGGCACAGATACGCAGTATTTT. Translation: CASSQPAGGTDTQYF.

The CDR3 nucleotides are TGTGCCAGCAGCAACTCCGGGACAGGGGGAGTTGTCGAGCAGTACTTC. Translation: CASSNSGTGGVVEQYF. The chain couples TRBV9 to TRBJ2-7; TRBD1 matches 11 bases. The CDR3 extends over 16 amino acids. Trimming cost V 4 bases and J 6 bases; bases outside gene matches: 12. The germline V gene has CDR1 SGDLS and CDR2 YYNGEE.

J is TRBJ2-1 and V is TRBV4-2, with a tentative D call TRBD2 (6 bases). Deletions cut 1 base from V and 2 bases from J, with 12 bases between. The germline V gene has CDR1 LGHNA and CDR2 YNFKEQ. This CDR3 comprises 16 residues. CDR3 bases: TGTGCCAGCAGCCAAGTGGGAGGACCTACCTACAATGAGCAGTTCTTC. Translated, it gives CASSQVGGPTYNEQFF.

This clone occurred a few times. The gene calls are TRBV7-6 and TRBJ2-2; TRBD1 matches 11 bases. CDR1 is SGHVS and CDR2 is FNYEAQ in the germline V gene. This CDR3 is 17 amino acids long. The trim removed 5 bases at V and 5 bases at J, leaving 10 bases unmatched. CDR3 coding DNA: TGTGCCAGCAGCCTCCTCAATAGGGACAGGGGGACCGGGGAGCTGTTTTTT. Its protein product is CASSLLNRDRGTGELFF.